Reported below is one T cell receptor beta chain. The target antigen is unknown. This record comes from a study of CD8 T cells in Susac syndrome. Whole-study results and caveats: As acknowledged by the study, its TCR sequencing and HLA analysis included a relatively small number of individuals.

Peripheral blood CD8+ and CD4+ T cells were profiled by TCR beta sequencing. The V gene lost 5 bases and the J gene lost 2 bases, with 6 bases spanning the gap. The CDR3 contains 11 residues. Germline CDR1 and CDR2: SQVTM and ANQGSEA. Random hexamers primed reverse transcription of about 0.45 to 1 ug RNA. Amplification of the TCR beta CDR3 was carried out by immunoSEQ multiplex PCR, which spanned a total of 54 Vbeta and 13 Jbeta segments. TCRdb reanalysed the immunoSEQ multiplex PCR reads using MiXCR and keeps one entry per CDR3 protein. The repertoire holds hundreds of thousands of distinct CDR3 sequences, 93% seen once, with less than 0.075% in the top ten.

The clonotype originates from a human donor with multiple sclerosis. Specimen: CD4+ T cells from PBMCs. V usage is TRBV29-1 and J usage is TRBJ1-1; D ambiguous. In DNA form, the CDR3 reads TGCAGCGTTCGTGGCAACACTGAAGCTTTCTTT. This encodes CSVRGNTEAFF.